A single sample is the source of the 3 T cell receptor beta chains below, sequenced in a study of radiotherapy plus CTLA-4 blockade in lung cancer. TCRdb keeps only in-frame clones here, not all; method: immunoSEQ multiplex PCR. The sample yields tens of thousands of clones, around 80% seen once. The input for sequencing was peripheral blood, taken from a patient treated with radiotherapy plus ipilimumab. These receptors came from a human donor with non-small cell lung cancer who had a complete response to radiotherapy plus ipilimumab.

This clone has more than one count but fewer than ten. The gene calls are TRBV7-9 and TRBJ2-1; D not certain. In germline, CDR1 is SEHNR, CDR2 FQNEAQ (reference sequence). The V end lost 1 base, the J end lost 3 bases, and 10 bases lay between the germline ends. The CDR3 spans 15 residues. The CDR3 is CASSLVASYYNEQFF. CDR3 DNA sequence: TGTGCCAGCAGCTTAGTTGCCAGCTACTACAATGAGCAGTTCTTC.

CDR3: CASSPVKGGKNIQYF. CDR3 sequence (DNA): TGTGCCAGCAGCCCTGTCAAGGGCGGCAAAAACATTCAGTACTTC. The J gene is TRBJ2-4, the V gene TRBV9; D is ambiguous. V was clipped by 4 bases and J by 3 bases, with 14 bases between them. In germline, CDR1 is SGDLS, CDR2 YYNGEE. This CDR3 is 15 amino acids long.

A single count supports this clone. The chain is built from TRBV6-1 and TRBJ1-2; 7 bases map to TRBD1. Germline V lookup: CDR1 MNHNS, CDR2 SASEGT. The CDR3 covers 16 residues. V lost 4 bases, J lost 4 bases, and 12 bases stayed unmatched. The CDR3 here is CASSASAGGGAYGYTF. Here the CDR3 DNA reads TGTGCCAGCAGTGCGTCCGCAGGGGGGGGAGCCTATGGCTACACCTTC.